The text below deals with one TCR beta chain. The junction departs from the called germline gene at one end, perhaps through a read error. This CDR3 contains 15 residues. The sample is drawn from a study of tumor-infiltrating lymphocytes in primary liver carcinoma. Background on the study: Enrolled patients were male and female, aged 30 to 69 years.

Using a constant-region primer together with ProtoScript II reverse transcriptase, TCR beta cDNA was made from around 500 ng of total RNA. A slightly modified ARM-PCR protocol with three nested multiplex PCR rounds produced these TCR beta libraries. PCR rounds one and two used TRBV1-TRBV30 forward primers with a C-beta reverse primer for around 11 cycles each. From the multiplex PCR reads, TCRdb called clonotypes with MiXCR, one entry per CDR3 protein. Of roughly 23,000 distinct CDR3 sequences listed, around 72% are singletons. Between about 19 and 34 mg of unsorted bulk tissue served as the source from which RNA and DNA were co-extracted. Each of the tumor samples contained in excess of 80% viable tumor cells.

The rearrangement links TRBV12-3 or TRBV12-4 to TRBJ2-7, with D perhaps TRBD1 (6 bases). The sequencing input was liver tumor tissue from sampling region 1. The subset denotes: tumor region T1, superior pole. The source is a man aged 40-49 years with primary liver carcinoma and hepatitis B virus infection. CDR3 in amino acids: CASSLGLGANYEHYF. The CDR3 bases are TGTGCCAGCAGTTTAGGACTGGGGGCAAACTACGAGCACTACTTC.